This TCR beta chain was obtained from a study of graft-versus-host responses after intestinal transplantation. Study as a whole: Uniformly, recipients were administered anti-thymocyte globulin induction with subsequent tacrolimus and steroids for around 3 years.

Sequenced by immunoSEQ multiplex PCR; TCRdb stores in-frame clones only, minus some. The repertoire holds about 120,000 clones, with about 95% as singletons. Study-level points and caveats: Patients with graft-donor T cell macrochimerism had high graft-versus-host to host-versus-graft clonal ratios in allografts.

This CDR3 contains 17 residues. V was pared by 1 base and J by 4 bases, with 12 bases of the junction left unmatched. CDR1 and CDR2 from the germline V gene are SGHDT and YYEEEE. Details on this clone: Its target is not known.

This receptor was identified in a human donor who received an intestinal transplant. The chain is built from TRBV5-6 and TRBJ2-5; 8 nucleotides match TRBD1. Specimen: unstimulated CD8+ T cells sorted from spleen or lymph node cells, collected before intestinal transplant. The CDR3, as DNA: TGTGCCAGCAGCTTGCGTAGGACCAGGGGGCTGGGAGAGACCCAGTACTTC. Encoded protein: CASSLRRTRGLGETQYF.